Sequencing of this TCR beta chain was carried out in a study of neoadjuvant anti-PD-1 for oral cavity cancer. Turning to the study itself: Non-progressing patients received a fourth nivolumab dose near day 43, then surgery on days 50-56. Study results and limitations: Only a few patients per response group were TCR-analyzed; validation needed.

Time point indicated: after neoadjuvant nivolumab, at surgical resection. Patients had newly diagnosed, untreated stage II-IVA oral cavity squamous cell carcinoma. Two replicates per tumor sample, mostly from approximately 4.6 ug of genomic DNA. Method: immunoSEQ multiplex PCR; TCRdb's copy keeps in-frame clones and lacks some. The sample holds nearly 15,000 clones, under 40% seen once. Germline CDR1 and CDR2: ENHRY and SYGVKD. V gave up 2 bases and J gave up 7 bases; unmatched junction bases: 9. The CDR3 totals 15 residues. This clone was counted once. Its target is not known. This clonotype was obtained from a person aged 40 to 85 with oral cavity squamous cell carcinoma. Source: tumor tissue, taken after nivolumab (anti-PD-1) treatment. The chain couples TRBV10-3 to TRBJ1-2; 8 bases match TRBD1. This CDR3 reads CAISERQGSTFGYTF. CDR3 bases: TGTGCCATCAGTGAGAGACAGGGGAGCACTTTTGGCTACACCTTC.